The clone carrying this T cell receptor beta chain was counted a single time. Sequencing was performed with immunoSEQ multiplex PCR; in TCRdb, only in-frame clones are kept and a portion is missing. The table has some 300,000 clones, almost 80% seen once. This sample was taken from a study of cytotoxic CD8 clonotypes in ibrutinib-treated CLL. V was shortened by 4 bases and J by 8 bases, with 14 bases between the two germline ends. The CDR3 runs to 13 residues. Germline assignment: CDR1 MDHEN and CDR2 SYDVKM. This clonotype originated in a human donor with chronic lymphocytic leukemia. The starting material was PBMCs, obtained before ibrutinib treatment. The genes are TRBV28 and TRBJ1-2; D is possibly TRBD1 (5 bases). CDR3 nucleotides: TGTGCCAGCAGTTCGACGGGACTTGGCGGCTACACCTTC. As protein: CASSSTGLGGYTF.